This TCR beta chain was documented in a study of cytomegalovirus exposure and HLA in healthy donors (dated by TCRdb to about 2017). Study-wide context: In an earlier analysis of 450 to 750 of the donors, 276 Gb of sequence data and 120 million or so unique TCR beta sequences from about 180 million T cells were reported. Roughly 300 gigabases of sequencing data and tens of millions of unique TCR sequences were included in an early release covering about 700 HLA-typed donors. The genetic ancestry cluster associated with self-reported Caucasian donors included approximately 85% of the roughly 360 genotyped donors. The study aimed to test whether cataloging public T cell receptors could reveal signatures of past pathogen exposure. The study profiled the T cell repertoires of under 850 subjects by immunosequencing and related them to cytomegalovirus serostatus. Besides the first cohort of roughly 640 subjects, a separate validation cohort made up of over 100 different subjects was used. High-throughput TCR immunosequencing, statistical association of individual TCRs with disease status, and machine learning were combined to predict cytomegalovirus infection status. A later analysis re-analyzed previously published TCR beta repertoires from 650 to 800 donors and added high-resolution HLA genotyping to study TCR occurrence patterns. The later analysis used no new phenotypic data to find candidate immune exposures, relying instead on TCR beta sequences and their occurrence across donors. An earlier analysis of about 620 of the donors applied high-throughput TCR beta sequencing to assess whether each TCR beta V gene segment acted as functional or pseudogenic. Donor age, sex, ethnicity and CMV serostatus were collected together with the repertoire data. Genome-wide SNP genotypes for about 65% of the 666 donors were used in a later genetic analysis, which treated that subset as a discovery cohort. Every repertoire in the discovery cohort had been generated on one and the same sequencing platform. HLA typing included class I and class II loci at four-digit resolution. The number of donors typed differed by locus, with roughly 629-640 for A, B, C, DRB1 and DQB1, around 560 for DQA1, some 570 for DPA1, and some 470 for DPB1. About five DR-DQ haplotypes were treated as single units for association and clustering because of strong linkage in the cohort. Among under 450 genotyped donors of the cohort, an average of 235,054 unique TCR beta nucleotide sequences were sequenced per donor, around 20% of them non-productive.

The CDR3 numbers 15 residues from cysteine through phenylalanine. Just CDR3 DNA is preserved here, 45 bases in frame from base 1. Trimming costs V 3 bases and J 4 bases, and their ends lie 10 bases apart. Taken from the germline V gene, the CDR1 and CDR2 loops are SGHAT and FQNNGV. In total, approximately 700 healthy bone marrow donors made up the cohort. Cohort members were all nominally healthy when sampled, although unrecorded immune exposures were likely present. The donor was CMV seronegative and belonged to the group of 320 or so seronegative cohort members. Every donor gave a peripheral blood sample, and the peripheral blood mononuclear cells from that sample were used for TCR beta sequencing. The Qiagen DNeasy Blood Extraction Kit was used to extract genomic DNA from the blood cell samples. Library preparation used the immunoSEQ multiplex PCR assay. For the multiplex PCR, a mixture combining 60 forward primers for TCR Vbeta segments and 13 reverse primers for TCR Jbeta segments was used. Amplification of the CDR3 region of rearranged TCR beta genes was performed with a multiplex PCR assay on genomic DNA. The Illumina HiSeq System was used to sequence the amplified TCR beta libraries as 87-base-pair reads. Regarding the original processing steps: A later analysis tallied around 82 million unique TCR beta chains across the approximately 670 repertoires, and about 12 million of those chains were shared by two or more donors. Raw reads were error-corrected and collapsed into unique sequences by a nearest-neighbor algorithm in which closely related sequences were merged to remove PCR and sequencing errors. Alignment of CDR3 sequences to IMGT reference sequences was used to assign V, D and J gene segments. For a sequence to be retained, at least a six-nucleotide match to both a V gene segment and a J gene segment was required. A rearrangement counted as productive if the CDR3 had no stop codons and remained in frame with V and J, and every other rearrangement counted as non-productive. CDR3 was defined by IMGT convention, running from the second conserved V-encoded cysteine to the conserved J-encoded phenylalanine. Sequences without an unambiguous match to a single V gene segment were excluded from the earlier analysis of over 500 of the donors. An earlier analysis of 550 to 650 of the donors classified V segments as functional when productive rearrangements were above 56.7% and as segregating when the standard deviation between donors was above 5%. A statistical classification framework was built to diagnose cytomegalovirus status from the catalog of TCR beta chain sequences. In a later analysis, V and J genes were assigned by comparing TCR nucleotide sequences against IMGT/GENE-DB human TR gene sequences. In a later analysis, CDR3 sequences and most-parsimonious VDJ recombination scenarios were assigned using the TCRdist pipeline. In a later analysis, each TCR beta chain was defined by its CDR3 amino acid sequence together with its V-gene family, and reads lacking a unique V-gene family were excluded. To address suspected cross-contamination and a sequencing artifact, a later analysis removed a few hundred highly shared, low-generation-probability nucleotide sequences. A later analysis calculated a clonal expansion index for each public chain from normalized within-repertoire ranks of inferred template counts. In a later analysis, generation probabilities were computed using a VDJ recombination model fitted to out-of-frame rearrangements, and the results were checked against IGoR. A later analysis scored TCR-TCR, TCR-HLA and TCR-CMV co-occurrence with hypergeometric tests, applying a repertoire-size bias correction to TCR pairs. A later analysis estimated false discovery rates by permuting HLA or CMV assignments 20 times. In a later analysis, co-occurring TCRs were grouped using DBSCAN, with TCRdist sequence similarity added in when clustering inside HLA-allele-positive subsets. For co-occurrence clustering, repertoires with fewer than 30,000 or more than 120,000 public chains were excluded, along with four to six repertoires with anomalous nucleotide sharing. TCRdb provides this immuneACCESS table in a form limited to in-frame rearrangements. Some clones are lacking; in checked studies, under half of them reflect an unresolved V gene, and why the rest are absent is not known. D and trimming come from the DNA, and the V and J calls and clone size come from that table. The sample has around 180,000 clones on record, 70% to 85% of them singletons. Jointly, the top ten make up about 4.9% of the sample.

About this clone: Its antigen remains unidentified. No base-level quality is on record; no much larger clone is a single base apart.

What the research found in general, with its limitations: A later genetic analysis associated a missense DCLRE1C variant with V-gene and J-gene trimming of TCR beta chains, and an independent cohort replicated the association. This cohort had only TCR beta chains sequenced, and the lack of alpha or paired-chain data limited which features could be detected. A later analysis found that HLA-associated TCR beta chains were more clonally expanded and had lower generation probabilities than equally common non-associated chains. An earlier analysis of approximately 590 of the donors showed that most TCR beta V segments appeared in productive rearrangements either about 87% or about 30% of the time, which broadly matched IMGT annotations. According to a later analysis, TCR association rates differed among HLA loci, with DRB1 alleles showing the most associated TCRs and HLA-C alleles showing the fewest. According to a later genetic analysis, donors in an Asian-associated ancestry cluster had fewer N-insertions in productive TCRs than the approximately 630-donor mean. Most TCR sequences were seen in very few donors, while some public TCRs were found in many individuals. A cluster of highly shared sequence variants was judged likely to be a technical artifact of the sequencing pipeline. Several of the top co-occurrence clusters appeared to be linked to parvovirus B19, influenza, CMV and Epstein-Barr virus, according to a later analysis. Presence/absence analyses assumed roughly uniform sequencing depth across donors, an assumption that may not hold. The study gave a list of about 150 TCR beta chains associated with cytomegalovirus. A few of the identified cytomegalovirus-associated TCR beta chains were confirmed in vitro to be specific for cytomegalovirus antigens. The earlier analysis of approximately 560 of the donors excluded seventeen rarely observed V segments, including chromosome 9 orphons, because counts were too low. A further reported finding was that TCR beta sequences accurately predicted the HLA-A and HLA-B alleles for most subjects in the first cohort. Because the 87-base-pair reads could not distinguish some IMGT-functional V segments, including TRBV6-2 and TRBV6-3, those segments were excluded. The authors suggested that the approach could potentially be extended to other disease states and immunological phenotypes. HLA typing was unavailable for some donors at each locus, so association tests used only the typed subset. In a later analysis, most CMV-associated TCR beta chains were found to appear HLA-restricted, with HLA associations seemingly driven largely by CMV exposure. CMV serostatus was the only immune exposure information available for the cohort. The classifier was reported to diagnose cytomegalovirus status with high specificity and sensitivity in both the original and validation cohorts. Linkage disequilibrium might explain the correlated functional status among segregating V segments, but an unknown experimental factor could not be ruled out. Specific HLA alleles were associated with 15,000 to 20,000 TCR beta sequences at a false discovery rate of 0.05 in a later analysis. Strong co-occurrence of HLA alleles, especially DR and DQ, made assigning TCR associations to individual alleles difficult.

The sequence joins TRBV11-2 to TRBJ1-6, and TRBD1 may be the D gene, going by 6 matching bases. Sequenced material: PBMCs. This sequence originates from a man in his late teens or twenties in good health and CMV-seronegative. The CDR3 protein sequence reads: CASSLTGNYNSPLHF. The DNA sequence reads TGTGCCAGCAGCTTGACAGGCAATTATAATTCACCCCTCCACTTT.